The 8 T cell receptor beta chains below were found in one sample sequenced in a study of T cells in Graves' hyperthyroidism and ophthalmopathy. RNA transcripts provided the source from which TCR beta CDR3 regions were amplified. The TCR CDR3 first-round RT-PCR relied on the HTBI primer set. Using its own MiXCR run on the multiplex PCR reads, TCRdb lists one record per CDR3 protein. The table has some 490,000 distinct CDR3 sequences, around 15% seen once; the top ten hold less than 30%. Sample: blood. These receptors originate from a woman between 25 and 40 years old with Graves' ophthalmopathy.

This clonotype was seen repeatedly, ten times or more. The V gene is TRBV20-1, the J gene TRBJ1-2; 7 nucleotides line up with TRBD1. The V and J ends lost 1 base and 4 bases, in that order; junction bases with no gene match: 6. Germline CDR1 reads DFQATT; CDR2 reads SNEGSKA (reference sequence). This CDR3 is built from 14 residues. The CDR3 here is CSARGGGSRYGYTF. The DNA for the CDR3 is TGCAGTGCTAGAGGAGGGGGCAGCCGCTATGGCTACACCTTC.

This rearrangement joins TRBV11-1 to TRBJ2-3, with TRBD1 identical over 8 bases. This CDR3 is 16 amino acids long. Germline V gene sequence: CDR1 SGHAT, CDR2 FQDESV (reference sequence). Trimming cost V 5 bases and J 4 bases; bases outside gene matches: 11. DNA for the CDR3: TGTGCCAGCAGCGCGGGACAGGTGGTTAGGGCAGATACGCAGTATTTT. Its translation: CASSAGQVVRADTQYF. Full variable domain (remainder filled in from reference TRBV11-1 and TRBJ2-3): EAEVAQSPRYKITEKSQAVAFWCDPISGHATLYWYRQILGQGPELLVQFQDESVVDDSQLPKDRFSAERLKGVDSTLKIQPAELGDSAMYLCASSAGQVVRADTQYFGPGTRLTVL.

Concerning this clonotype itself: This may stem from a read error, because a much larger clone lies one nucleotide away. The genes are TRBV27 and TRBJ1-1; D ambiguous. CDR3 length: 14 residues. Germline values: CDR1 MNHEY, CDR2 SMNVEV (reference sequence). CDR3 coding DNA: TGTGCCAGCAGTGGGGAAATGATGAACACTGAAGATTTCTTT. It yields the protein CASSGEMMNTEDFF.

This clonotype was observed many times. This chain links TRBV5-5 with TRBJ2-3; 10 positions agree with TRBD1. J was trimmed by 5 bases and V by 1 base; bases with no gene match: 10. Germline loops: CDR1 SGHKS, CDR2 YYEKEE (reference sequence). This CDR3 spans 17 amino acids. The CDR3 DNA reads TGTGCCAGCAGCTTGAGGCGACAGGGGGCTTTAGGAGATACGCAGTATTTT. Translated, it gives CASSLRRQGALGDTQYF. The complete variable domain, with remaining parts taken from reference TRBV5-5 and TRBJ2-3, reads DAGVTQSPTHLIKTRGQQVTLRCSPISGHKSVSWYQQVLGQGPQFIFQYYEKEERGRGNFPDRFSARQFPNYSSELNVNALLLGDSALYLCASSLRRQGALGDTQYFGPGTRLTVL.

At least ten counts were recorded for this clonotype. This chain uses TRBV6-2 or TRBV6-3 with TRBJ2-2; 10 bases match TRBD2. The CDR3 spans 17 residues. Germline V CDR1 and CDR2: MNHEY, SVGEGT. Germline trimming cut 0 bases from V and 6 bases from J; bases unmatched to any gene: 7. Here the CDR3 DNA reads TGTGCCAGCAGTTACTCGACTCTAGCGGGAGAGGCCGGGGAGCTGTTTTTT. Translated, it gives CASSYSTLAGEAGELFF.

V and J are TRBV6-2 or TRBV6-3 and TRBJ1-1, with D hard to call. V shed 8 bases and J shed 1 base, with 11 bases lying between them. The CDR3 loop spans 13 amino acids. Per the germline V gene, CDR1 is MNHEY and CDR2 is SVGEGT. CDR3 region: CASVPEGNTEAFF. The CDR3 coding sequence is TGTGCCAGCGTTCCTGAGGGGAACACTGAAGCTTTCTTT.

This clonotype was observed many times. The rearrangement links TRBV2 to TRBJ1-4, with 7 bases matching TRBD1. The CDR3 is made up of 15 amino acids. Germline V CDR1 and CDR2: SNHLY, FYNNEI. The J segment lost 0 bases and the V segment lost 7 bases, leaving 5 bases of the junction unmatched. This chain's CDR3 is CASKQGRATNEKLFF. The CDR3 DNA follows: TGTGCCAGCAAACAGGGGAGAGCAACTAATGAAAAACTGTTTTTT. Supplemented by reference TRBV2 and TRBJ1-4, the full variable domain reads EPEVTQTPSHQVTQMGQEVILRCVPISNHLYFYWYRQILGQKVEFLVSFYNNEISEKSEIFDDQFSVERPDGSNFTLKIRSTKLEDSAMYFCASKQGRATNEKLFFGSGTQLSVL.

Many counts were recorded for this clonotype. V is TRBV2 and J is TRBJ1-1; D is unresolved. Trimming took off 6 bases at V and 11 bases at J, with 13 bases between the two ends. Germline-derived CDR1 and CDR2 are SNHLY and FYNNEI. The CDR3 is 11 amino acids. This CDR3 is CASSEENGAFF. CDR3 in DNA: TGTGCCAGCAGCGAGGAGAACGGGGCTTTCTTT. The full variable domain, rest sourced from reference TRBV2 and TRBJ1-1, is EPEVTQTPSHQVTQMGQEVILRCVPISNHLYFYWYRQILGQKVEFLVSFYNNEISEKSEIFDDQFSVERPDGSNFTLKIRSTKLEDSAMYFCASSEENGAFFGQGTRLTVV.